Included here is one TCR beta chain sequence, with context. The data were taken from a study of blood T cell repertoires in COVID-19. This table comes from immunoSEQ multiplex PCR, and its TCRdb copy is limited to in-frame clones, with some not included. The sample carries almost 350,000 clones, roughly nine tenths recorded once. Trimming removed 6 bases from V and 6 bases from J; junction bases left unmatched: 2. The germline CDR1 and CDR2 sequences are MNHEY and SMNVEV (reference sequence). CDR3 length: 13 amino acids. The clonotype comes from a woman aged 55-69 years with COVID-19, enrolled during active disease. The chain links TRBV27 to TRBJ2-1, with 10 bases identical to TRBD2. Material: peripheral blood. The CDR3 nucleotides read TGTGCCAGCAGGTTAGCGGGAGGCAATGAGCAGTTCTTC. It codes for CASRLAGGNEQFF.